A single sample is the source of the 17 T cell receptor beta chains below, sequenced in a study of blood T cell repertoires in COVID-19 (dated by TCRdb to 2020 to 2021). The method behind the library was the immunoSEQ multiplex PCR assay. The source is immuneACCESS, and TCRdb retained only in-frame sequences with V and J called. Part of the clones is not carried over; for the studies checked, unresolved V genes explain less than half of this, and the remainder is unexplained. The table for this sample lists over 150,000 clones; around 87% of them were counted only once. Together, the top ten hold around 0.88% of the sample. What was sequenced was peripheral blood. The receptors originated from a young woman who had recovered from COVID-19.

This rearrangement joins TRBV27 to TRBJ2-7, with D tentatively TRBD1 (5 bases). Trimming removed 3 bases at V and 2 bases at J, with 11 bases between. The CDR3 consists of 14 residues. CDR1 is MNHEY and CDR2 is SMNVEV in the germline V gene (reference sequence). In DNA, the CDR3 is TGTGCCAGCAGTTTTCTTGCAGGGCCCTACGAGCAGTACGTC. Amino acid sequence: CASSFLAGPYEQYV.

The V gene is TRBV4-1, the J gene TRBJ1-4; 7 nucleotides match TRBD1. CDR3 length: 16 amino acids. CDR1 and CDR2 from the germline V gene are MGHRA and YSYEKL. Losses at the gene ends were 5 bases for V and 4 bases for J; bases not matched to a gene: 10. Here the CDR3 reads CASSETQDRINEKLFF. CDR3 in DNA: TGCGCCAGCAGCGAAACCCAGGACAGGATTAATGAAAAACTGTTTTTT.

J is TRBJ1-1 and V is TRBV29-1; perhaps TRBD1 as D (6 bases). Deletions cut 6 bases from V and 6 bases from J, with 14 bases between. Germline V CDR1 and CDR2: SQVTM, ANQGSEA. This CDR3 comprises 12 residues. The CDR3 DNA reads TGCAGCGTGTTACAGGGTTTGGCTGAAGCTTTCTTT. Translating gives CSVLQGLAEAFF.

The chain is built from TRBV29-1 and TRBJ2-5; D uncertain. Germline V gives CDR1 SQVTM, CDR2 ANQGSEA. This CDR3 comprises 13 residues. Trimming removed 3 bases at V and 3 bases at J, with 11 bases between. CDR3: CSVEAAHKETQYF. The CDR3 DNA reads TGCAGCGTTGAGGCCGCACATAAAGAGACCCAGTACTTC.

V is TRBV6-2 or TRBV6-3 and J is TRBJ1-3; 9 bases are shared with TRBD1. The germline gives CDR1 MNHEY, CDR2 SVGEGT. Germline trimming cut 6 bases from V and 2 bases from J; bases unmatched to any gene: 5. The CDR3 has 15 residues. CDR3: CASSTRDRAGNTIYF. In DNA form, the CDR3 reads TGTGCCAGCAGCACCCGGGACAGGGCTGGAAACACCATATATTTT.

In this sample, this clone turned up a few times. The rearrangement links TRBV7-2 to TRBJ2-7; 9 nucleotides agree with TRBD2. The CDR3 runs to 13 residues. V dropped 2 bases and J dropped 5; count of bases not matched to a gene: 1. In germline, CDR1 is SGHTA, CDR2 FQGNSA. The DNA of the CDR3 is TGTGCCAGCAGCTTACAGCGGGAGGACGAGCAGTACGTC. It yields the protein CASSLQREDEQYV.

This clone showed up just a few times. The chain links TRBV5-1 to TRBJ2-2; 7 positions match TRBD1. J gave up 4 bases and V 0 bases, and 9 bases lay outside the gene matches. CDR3 length: 17 residues. Germline V gene data show CDR1 as SGHRS and CDR2 as YFSETQ. This chain's CDR3 is CASSLAVGTAITGELFF. CDR3 sequence (DNA): TGCGCCAGCAGCTTGGCCGTGGGGACAGCAATCACCGGGGAGCTGTTTTTT.

V is TRBV19 and J is TRBJ2-1; D might be TRBD2 (6 bases). CDR1 LNHDA and CDR2 SQIVND come from the germline V gene (reference sequence). CDR3 length: 14 residues. Trimming removed 2 bases from V and 4 bases from J, with 9 bases in between. DNA for the CDR3: TGTGCCAGTAGTATACACGGGGGTTACAATGAGCAGTTCTTC. It encodes CASSIHGGYNEQFF. The whole variable domain, remainder taken from reference TRBV19 and TRBJ2-1, is DGGITQSPKYLFRKEGQNVTLSCEQNLNHDAMYWYRQDPGQGLRLIYYSQIVNDFQKGDIAEGYSVSREKKESFPLTVTSAQKNPTAFYLCASSIHGGYNEQFFGPGTRLTVL.

The chain has TRBV5-6 and TRBJ1-5; the D gene is possibly TRBD1 (6 bases). The CDR3 has 17 residues. The germline V gene has CDR1 SGHDT and CDR2 YYEEEE. With 4 bases removed from V and 2 bases from J, the gap between germline ends came to 19 bases. CDR3 sequence reads: CASSRRNRVGGNQPQHF. CDR3 nucleotides: TGTGCCAGCAGCCGCCGCAACAGGGTAGGGGGCAATCAGCCCCAGCATTTT.

V gene TRBV4-3 combines with J gene TRBJ1-2, with D possibly being TRBD1 (6 bases). Germline V gives CDR1 LGHNA, CDR2 YSLEER. The V and J ends lost 3 bases and 4 bases respectively, with 9 bases between them. This CDR3 is 13 amino acids long. CDR3 sequence (DNA): TGCGCCAGCAGCCAGGGGGCGAGCTATGGCTACACCTTC. Amino acid sequence: CASSQGASYGYTF.

CDR3 residues: CASSLRTGGGYEQYF. DNA for the CDR3: TGCGCCAGCAGCCTGAGGACAGGGGGCGGGTACGAGCAGTACTTC. The J gene is TRBJ2-7, the V gene TRBV4-1, with 11 bases that match TRBD1. Germline lookup yields CDR1 MGHRA and CDR2 YSYEKL. The ends lost 4 bases at V and 4 bases at J; junction bases unmatched: 6. The CDR3 has 15 amino acids.

The chain uses TRBV5-3 and TRBJ2-7, with TRBD2 identical over 7 bases. TRBV5-3 belongs to the ORF category, with a function that is uncertain. The junction had 14 bases not matched to a gene; V was cut back by 0 bases and J by 5 bases. CDR3 size: 17 residues. The CDR3 coding sequence is TGTGCCAGAAGCTTGGTAGGGTATCGGGGGGAAGGGAACGAGCAGTACGTC. It yields the protein CARSLVGYRGEGNEQYV.

The chain recombines TRBV7-6 with TRBJ1-3; unclear D gene. Trimming removed 2 bases from V and 0 bases from J, with 8 bases in between. The CDR3 consists of 15 residues. CDR1 and CDR2 from the germline V gene are SGHVS and FNYEAQ. CDR3 nucleotides: TGTGCCAGCAGCTTACATCGGAGCTCTGGAAACACCATATATTTT. Amino acids: CASSLHRSSGNTIYF.

This chain joins TRBV14 and TRBJ1-1; TRBD1 matches at 7 bases. Germline CDR1 is SGHDN and CDR2 is FVKESK. The CDR3 covers 13 residues. Trimming removed 5 bases from V and 1 base from J; junction bases left unmatched: 1. The CDR3 sequence: CASSYRGNTEAFF. The CDR3 DNA sequence: TGTGCCAGCAGCTACAGGGGGAACACTGAAGCTTTCTTT.

The chain links TRBV3-1 (or the pseudogene TRBV3-2) to TRBJ2-7, with TRBD2 identical over 8 bases. Germline V gene sequence: CDR1 LGHDT, CDR2 YNNKEL (reference sequence). This CDR3 comprises 16 residues. With 7 bases clipped from V and 4 bases from J, the junction kept 15 bases outside the gene matches. CDR3 in DNA: TGTGCCAGCACACCTAAGACGGGGGGGGGCCAGTACGAGCAGTACTTC. Protein: CASTPKTGGGQYEQYF.

V gene TRBV6-5 combines with J gene TRBJ1-4; D is possibly TRBD1 (5 bases). V lost 0 bases, J lost 8 bases, and 13 bases lay in between. Germline V gene lookup returns CDR1 MNHEY and CDR2 SVGAGI. The CDR3 spans 15 residues. The CDR3 DNA follows: TGTGCCAGCAGTTACTCGGGGGGGGAGTGGGAAAAACTGTTTTTT. Translating gives CASSYSGGEWEKLFF.

The chain joins TRBV5-1 to TRBJ2-2; TRBD1 matches at 8 bases. V gave up 7 bases and J gave up 3 bases; unmatched junction bases: 14. Germline CDR1 reads SGHRS; CDR2 reads YFSETQ. The CDR3 contains 17 residues. Here the CDR3 reads CASSIEGTGGDTGELFF. The CDR3 DNA reads TGCGCCAGCTCGATTGAGGGGACAGGAGGAGACACCGGGGAGCTGTTTTTT.